The 24 T cell receptor beta chains listed next were all sequenced from one sample in a study of PD-1 blockade in mismatch repair-deficient tumors. Here immunoSEQ multiplex PCR was the method, and the copy in TCRdb shows in-frame clones only, minus some. Of 120,000 or so clones in the sample, about 85% were seen once. The sample in question was peripheral blood, obtained 44 weeks after starting pembrolizumab. These receptors all stem from an adult with mismatch repair-deficient cancer.

CDR3 sequence (DNA): TGTGCCAGCAGCTCGTTGGACAGGGTTGGCGGGGAGCTGTTTTTT. Protein: CASSSLDRVGGELFF. The rearrangement joins TRBV7-9 to TRBJ2-2; 8 bases match TRBD1. The CDR3 contains 15 residues. V was clipped by 4 bases and J by 7 bases; unmatched bases: 8. CDR1 and CDR2 (germline): SEHNR, FQNEAQ (reference sequence).

This chain joins TRBV19 and TRBJ2-7; D may be TRBD2 (6 bases). V gave up 9 bases and J gave up 1 base, with 13 bases separating them. CDR3 length: 13 amino acids. Germline assignment: CDR1 LNHDA and CDR2 SQIVND (reference sequence). CDR3 bases: TGTGCCAGCGGGGCAGGGAGGTCCTACGAGCAGTACTTC. Protein sequence: CASGAGRSYEQYF.

J is TRBJ2-3 and V is TRBV9; TRBD2 aligns across 14 bases. Per germline, CDR1 SGDLS and CDR2 YYNGEE. The CDR3 length is 18 residues. The junction had 9 bases not matched to a gene; V was cut back by 4 bases and J by 2 bases. For the CDR3, the DNA is TGTGCCAGCAGCTTCCGACTAGCGGGAGGGAGGGACACAGATACGCAGTATTTT. This sequence encodes CASSFRLAGGRDTDTQYF.

The V call is TRBV11-3, the J call TRBJ1-4, with TRBD1 matching over 9 bases. This CDR3 spans 14 amino acids. Trimming removed 5 bases from V and 6 bases from J; junction bases left unmatched: 4. Germline assignment: CDR1 SGHNT and CDR2 YENEEA. CDR3 bases: TGTGCCAGCAGCCCGGGACAGGGTGATGAAAAACTGTTTTTT. This gives the protein CASSPGQGDEKLFF.

This chain connects TRBV28 to TRBJ1-1; no clear D. V dropped 4 bases and J dropped 3 bases, with 15 bases sitting between them. Germline assignment: CDR1 MDHEN and CDR2 SYDVKM. The CDR3 is 15 residues long. This CDR3 reads CASSSPRAADTEAFF. In DNA form, the CDR3 reads TGTGCCAGCAGTTCACCTCGGGCAGCTGACACTGAAGCTTTCTTT.

The chain uses TRBV7-2 and TRBJ2-7; no clear D. The V gene's germline CDR1 is SGHTA and CDR2 FQGNSA. CDR3 length: 15 residues. Trimming shortened V by 2 bases and J by 2 bases, and 13 bases separated the two germline ends. The CDR3 DNA sequence: TGTGCCAGCAGCTTAAATAGTCTGGCTGCCTACGAGCAGTACTTC. This sequence encodes CASSLNSLAAYEQYF.

The V and J genes are TRBV11-2 and TRBJ1-2; 11 bases fit TRBD1. Per germline, CDR1 SGHAT and CDR2 FQNNGV. V shed 5 bases and J 7 bases; nucleotides not matched to a gene: 6. The CDR3 has 14 residues. The CDR3: CASSRGQGAGGYTF. CDR3 in DNA: TGTGCCAGCAGCCGAGGACAGGGGGCGGGTGGCTACACCTTC.

The rearrangement links TRBV5-1 to TRBJ2-7, with 12 nucleotides matching TRBD2. Germline CDR1 reads SGHRS; CDR2 reads YFSETQ. The CDR3 totals 16 residues. After removal of 3 bases from V and 6 bases from J, the junction contained 10 bases not matched to a gene. In DNA form, the CDR3 reads TGCGCCAGCAGCTCCCCCTCTAGCGGGAGGGCCCCCGAGCAGTACTTC. It yields the protein CASSSPSSGRAPEQYF.

The rearrangement links TRBV18 to TRBJ2-1, with no clear D. V was clipped by 3 bases and J by 5 bases, with 2 bases between them. The CDR3 consists of 11 residues. The V gene's germline CDR1 is KGHSH and CDR2 LQKENI. DNA of the CDR3: TGTGCCAGCTCACCCGACAATGAGCAGTTCTTC. It encodes CASSPDNEQFF.

V and J are TRBV4-1 and TRBJ2-7; no clear D. Trimming removed 2 bases from V and 0 bases from J, with 11 bases in between. Germline CDR1 MGHRA, CDR2 YSYEKL. The CDR3 contains 15 residues. The CDR3 DNA sequence: TGCGCCAGCAGCCAATATGGCTTAAACTCCTACGAGCAGTACTTC. As protein: CASSQYGLNSYEQYF.

V is TRBV6-6 and J is TRBJ2-7; possibly TRBD1 or TRBD2 for D (5 bases each). This CDR3 spans 15 amino acids. Trimming pared 2 bases from V and 0 bases from J, leaving 11 bases between. Germline CDR1 reads MNHNY; CDR2 reads SVGAGI (reference sequence). The CDR3 spells CASSYRDGSSYEQYF. CDR3 nucleotide sequence: TGTGCCAGCAGTTACCGGGACGGAAGCTCCTACGAGCAGTACTTC.

The sample holds one count of this clone. The chain couples TRBV27 to TRBJ2-5, with 13 nucleotides matching TRBD2. The CDR3 covers 18 residues. V was pared by 2 bases and J by 3 bases, with 9 bases of the junction left unmatched. The germline CDR1 and CDR2 sequences are MNHEY and SMNVEV (reference sequence). CDR3 protein: CASSLRGWTSGRKETQYF. The CDR3 nucleotides read TGTGCCAGCAGTTTACGAGGTTGGACTAGCGGGAGAAAAGAGACCCAGTACTTC.

The V call is TRBV5-1, the J call TRBJ2-7, with D tentatively TRBD2 (6 bases). The CDR3 is 14 residues long. Germline V gene data show CDR1 as SGHRS and CDR2 as YFSETQ. V was trimmed by 3 bases and J by 6 bases, leaving 16 bases between them. The CDR3 DNA reads TGCGCCAGCAGCTCGTTGGAGGGACGGGTCGAGCAGTACTTC. Protein product: CASSSLEGRVEQYF.

V gene TRBV6-6 combines with J gene TRBJ2-7, with 9 bases lining up with TRBD1. This CDR3 contains 15 residues. Germline CDR1 is MNHNY and CDR2 is SVGAGI (reference sequence). J was trimmed by 4 bases and V by 2 bases; bases with no gene match: 6. The CDR3 nucleotides are TGTGCCAGCAGTTACGGCGAGGGACAGGGTTACGAGCAGTACTTC. Translating gives CASSYGEGQGYEQYF.

The chain couples TRBV5-1 to TRBJ2-1; D is possibly TRBD2 (5 bases). The CDR3 has 15 residues. V was clipped by 5 bases and J by 2 bases, with 14 bases between them. Germline CDR1 is SGHRS and CDR2 is YFSETQ. This CDR3 is CASRRDSGAYNEQFF. DNA for the CDR3: TGCGCCAGCAGACGTGACTCCGGGGCCTACAATGAGCAGTTCTTC. Full variable domain (rest looked up from reference TRBV5-1 and TRBJ2-1): KAGVTQTPRYLIKTRGQQVTLSCSPISGHRSVSWYQQTPGQGLQFLFEYFSETQRNKGNFPGRFSGRQFSNSRSEMNVSTLELGDSALYLCASRRDSGAYNEQFFGPGTRLTVL.

The chain links TRBV7-9 to TRBJ1-1; no definite D call. This CDR3 contains 16 residues. The germline V and J ends were trimmed by 5 bases and 5 bases, with 21 bases remaining between them. The germline gives CDR1 SEHNR, CDR2 FQNEAQ (reference sequence). This chain's CDR3 is CASSALRSLGGTEAFF. CDR3 coding DNA: TGTGCCAGCAGCGCACTCCGGTCTCTCGGCGGGACTGAAGCTTTCTTT.

V gene TRBV6-1 combines with J gene TRBJ2-7, with 7 bases matching TRBD2. Per germline, CDR1 MNHNS and CDR2 SASEGT. J gave up 4 bases and V 11 bases, and 11 bases lay outside the gene matches. The CDR3 covers 13 residues. This CDR3 is CAAQSGISYEQYF. For the CDR3, the DNA is TGTGCCGCACAAAGCGGGATCTCATACGAGCAGTACTTC.

V usage is TRBV7-2 and J usage is TRBJ2-1, with D possibly being TRBD1 (6 bases). Trimming removed 5 bases from V and 0 bases from J, with 11 bases in between. This CDR3 spans 15 amino acids. Germline V CDR1 and CDR2: SGHTA, FQGNSA. CDR3 amino acids: CASSLQGLSYNEQFF. The CDR3 DNA reads as TGTGCCAGCAGCCTACAGGGCCTCTCCTACAATGAGCAGTTCTTC.

This chain uses TRBV7-8 with TRBJ1-2; weak D call: TRBD1 (5 bases). The germline V and J ends were trimmed by 5 bases and 5 bases, with 15 bases remaining between them. CDR1 and CDR2 from the germline V gene are SGHVS and FQNEAQ. This CDR3 has 14 residues. Here the CDR3 DNA reads TGTGCCAGCAGCCCTTGGCGGGGGGTTTATGGCTACACCTTC. Its translation is CASSPWRGVYGYTF.

This sequence joins TRBV29-1 and TRBJ1-2, with a weak D call TRBD1 (6 bases). The V gene lost 7 bases and the J gene lost 8 bases, with 20 bases spanning the gap. The CDR3 consists of 13 residues. Germline loops: CDR1 SQVTM, CDR2 ANQGSEA. Here the CDR3 DNA reads TGCAGCGCGAGATACAGGGTGAATTCGGGCTACACCTTC. This translates into CSARYRVNSGYTF.

The chain joins TRBV19 to TRBJ1-5, with a weak D call TRBD1 (5 bases). CDR1 LNHDA and CDR2 SQIVND come from the germline V gene (reference sequence). This CDR3 has 14 residues. Trimming shortened V by 10 bases and J by 0 bases, and 13 bases separated the two germline ends. The CDR3 is CATTRDYSNQPQHF. DNA of the CDR3: TGTGCCACTACACGGGACTATAGCAATCAGCCCCAGCATTTT.

A word on this clone: The junction departs from germline at one end; a sequencing error may be responsible. CDR3 sequence reads: CASSSPDREPNNSGANVLTF. The CDR3 DNA follows: TGTGCTAGCAGCTCCCCGGACAGGGAGCCCAATAACTCTGGGGCCAACGTCCTGACTTTC. This chain uses TRBV7-7 with TRBJ2-6, with 8 bases fitting TRBD1. Germline CDR1 SSHAT, CDR2 FNYEAQ (reference sequence). The length of the CDR3 is 20 residues.

The V call is TRBV11-2, the J call TRBJ2-7; TRBD2 aligns across 7 bases. Germline V gene data show CDR1 as SGHAT and CDR2 as FQNNGV. Germline trimming cut 2 bases from V and 1 base from J; bases unmatched to any gene: 14. The CDR3 loop spans 18 amino acids. The CDR3 loop is CASSLNLGTGGLSYEQYF. The CDR3 DNA is TGTGCCAGCAGCTTAAATCTGGGGACGGGAGGCTTATCCTACGAGCAGTACTTC.

The V gene is TRBV13, the J gene TRBJ2-5; D may match TRBD1 or TRBD2 (5 bases each). The CDR3 is made up of 15 amino acids. Looked up from germline, CDR1 is PRHDT and CDR2 is FYEKMQ (reference sequence). Trimming cost V 5 bases and J 5 bases, with 18 bases left between them. In DNA, the CDR3 is TGTGCCAGCAGCGCGATACGAGGGGCAGTGGAGACCCAGTACTTC. It translates to CASSAIRGAVETQYF.